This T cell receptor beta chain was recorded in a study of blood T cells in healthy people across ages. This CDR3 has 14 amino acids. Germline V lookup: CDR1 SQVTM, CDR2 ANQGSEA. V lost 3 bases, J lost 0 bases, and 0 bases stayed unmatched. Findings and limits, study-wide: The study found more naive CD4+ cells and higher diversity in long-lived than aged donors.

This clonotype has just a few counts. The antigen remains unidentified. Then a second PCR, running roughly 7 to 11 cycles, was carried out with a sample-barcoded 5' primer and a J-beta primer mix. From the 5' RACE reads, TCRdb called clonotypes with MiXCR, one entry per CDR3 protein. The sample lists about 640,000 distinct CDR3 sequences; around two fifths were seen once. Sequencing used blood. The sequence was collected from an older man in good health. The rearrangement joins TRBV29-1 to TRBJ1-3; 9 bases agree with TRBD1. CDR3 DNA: TGCAGCGTTGAGGACAGGGGCTCTGGAAACACCATATATTTT. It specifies CSVEDRGSGNTIYF.